This T cell receptor beta chain stems from a study of shared clonotypes between healthy human individuals. Sequencing was performed with immunoSEQ multiplex PCR; in TCRdb, only in-frame clones are kept and a portion is missing. The sample yields 2 million to 3 million clones, over 85% seen once. The junction had 8 bases not matched to a gene; V was cut back by 0 bases and J by 2 bases. The CDR3 spans 17 residues. The germline V gene has CDR1 SGHRS and CDR2 YFSETQ. HIV-negative, healthy adults without recent acute infections or vaccinations were the donors. Sequences were obtained from naive CD4+ T cells from PBMCs. Specified subset: CD45RA+ positively selected. V usage is TRBV5-1 and J usage is TRBJ2-3; TRBD2 aligns across 8 bases. The clonotype comes from a man younger than 30 in good health. Some clones in this sample may be carry-over from other donors' samples. CDR3 protein: CASSLDPALAATDTQYF. In DNA form, the CDR3 reads TGCGCCAGCAGCTTGGACCCTGCACTAGCGGCCACAGATACGCAGTATTTT.